This T cell receptor beta chain was retrieved from a study of T cell responses to AZD1222 COVID-19 vaccine. Overall study results and limits: A mostly white British donor set with more females was recruited, and clonal diversity was possibly underestimated.

The CDR3 runs 13 residues. V was cut by 3 bases and J by 2 bases, with 7 bases left in between. Germline V gene lookup returns CDR1 WNHNN and CDR2 SYGVQD (reference sequence). A remark on this clone: Antigen unknown.

Method: immunoSEQ multiplex PCR; TCRdb's copy keeps in-frame clones and lacks some. The sample lists around 83,000 clones; 90% were seen once. The rearrangement links TRBV10-1 to TRBJ1-1; no definite D call. The sequence was collected from an adult who received the AZD1222 COVID-19 vaccine. The source material was peripheral blood, sampled 28 days after the second AZD1222 dose. The CDR3 sequence: CASSDRFNTEAFF. The DNA for the CDR3 is TGCGCCAGCAGTGACCGTTTTAACACTGAAGCTTTCTTT.